This T cell receptor (beta chain) was profiled in a study of identical twins. This clonotype was recorded a few times. A universal primer binding site was introduced by template switching. The final cDNA contained unique molecular identifiers. Each CDR3 protein gets one entry after TCRdb re-called the 5' RACE reads with MiXCR. In the table there are hundreds of thousands of distinct CDR3 sequences, around 20% of which are singletons. CDR3 length: 11 amino acids. The germline V and J ends were trimmed by 3 bases and 6 bases, with 6 bases remaining between them. CDR1 is SGDLS, CDR2 YYNGEE, per germline. This same sample was also part of a study on T cells expressing NK-cell markers. From that second work: Out of eight donors sequenced, seven tested HCMV-seropositive and the remaining one seronegative. CD8+ T cells in more than five donors included dominant NKG2C+ clonotypes at roughly 1.0-7.0%.

This sequence originates from a woman aged 18-35 years in good health. The chain is built from TRBV9 and TRBJ1-2; D unresolved. The sequencing sample was made of PBMCs. The CDR3 loop is CASSAVNGYTF. CDR3 DNA: TGTGCCAGCAGCGCTGTAAATGGCTACACCTTC.